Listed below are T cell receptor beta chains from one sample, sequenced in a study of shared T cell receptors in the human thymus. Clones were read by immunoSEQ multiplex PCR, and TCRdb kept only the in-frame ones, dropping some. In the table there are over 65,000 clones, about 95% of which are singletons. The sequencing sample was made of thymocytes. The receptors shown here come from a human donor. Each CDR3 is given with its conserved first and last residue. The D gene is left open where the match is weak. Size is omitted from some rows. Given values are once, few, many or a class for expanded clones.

CDR3 protein: CASSAKRGVSYNEQFF
CDR3 DNA: TGTGCCAGCAGTGCCAAGCGGGGGGTCTCCTACAATGAGCAGTTCTTC
V gene: TRBV6-1
J gene: TRBJ2-1
D gene: TRBD2
clone size: NA

CDR3 protein: CASSLGSTGKPNTGELFF
CDR3 DNA: TGTGCCAGCAGCTTAGGGAGCACAGGGAAGCCGAACACCGGGGAGCTGTTTTTT
V gene: TRBV7-4
J gene: TRBJ2-2
D gene: NA
clone size: NA

CDR3 protein: CASSLRGQESYEQYF
CDR3 DNA: TGTGCCAGCAGTTTAAGGGGACAGGAATCCTACGAGCAGTACTTC
V gene: TRBV28
J gene: TRBJ2-7
D gene: TRBD1
clone size: NA

CDR3 protein: CASSLQPGTIGEQYF
CDR3 DNA: TGTGCCAGCAGCCTACAGCCCGGGACTATAGGCGAGCAGTACTTC
V gene: TRBV9
J gene: TRBJ2-7
D gene: TRBD2
clone size: NA

CDR3 protein: CASSSGGERPTPKILEQYF
CDR3 DNA: TGTGCCAGCAGCTCCGGCGGGGAGCGTCCGACTCCCAAGATCCTCGAGCAGTACTTC
V gene: TRBV7-9
J gene: TRBJ2-7
D gene: NA
clone size: once

CDR3 protein: CASSHISTGFSLTDTQYF
CDR3 DNA: TGCGCCAGCAGCCACATATCCACAGGGTTTAGCCTCACAGATACGCAGTATTTT
V gene: TRBV4-3
J gene: TRBJ2-3
D gene: NA
clone size: once

CDR3 protein: CATSRDLAGFYEQYF
CDR3 DNA: TGTGCCACCAGCAGAGACCTAGCGGGGTTCTACGAGCAGTACTTC
V gene: TRBV15
J gene: TRBJ2-7
D gene: TRBD2
clone size: NA

CDR3 protein: CASSYRQFYGYTF
CDR3 DNA: TGCGCCAGCAGCTATAGACAGTTCTATGGCTACACCTTC
V gene: TRBV4-3
J gene: TRBJ1-2
D gene: NA
clone size: NA

CDR3 protein: CASSYFGHETQYF
CDR3 DNA: TGTGCCAGCAGTTACTTCGGACACGAGACCCAGTACTTC
V gene: TRBV6-5
J gene: TRBJ2-5
D gene: NA
clone size: NA

CDR3 protein: CASSPDSRPDTQYF
CDR3 DNA: TGTGCCAGCTCACCCGATAGCCGGCCAGATACGCAGTATTTT
V gene: TRBV18
J gene: TRBJ2-3
D gene: NA
clone size: NA

CDR3 protein: CAISEEEGQGIPEAFF
CDR3 DNA: TGTGCCATCAGTGAGGAGGAGGGACAGGGTATCCCTGAAGCTTTCTTT
V gene: TRBV10-3
J gene: TRBJ1-1
D gene: TRBD1
clone size: NA

CDR3 protein: CASSRTSGGTLPFNEQFF
CDR3 DNA: TGTGCCAGCAGTCGGACTAGCGGGGGGACTTTACCTTTTAATGAGCAGTTCTTC
V gene: TRBV27
J gene: TRBJ2-1
D gene: TRBD2
clone size: NA

CDR3 protein: CASRAGGYEQYF
CDR3 DNA: TGTGCCAGCCGCGCAGGTGGGTACGAGCAGTACTTC
V gene: TRBV7-9
J gene: TRBJ2-7
D gene: NA
clone size: NA

CDR3 protein: CASSPLTGAFGELFF
CDR3 DNA: TGTGCCAGCAGCCCCCTGACAGGGGCTTTCGGGGAGCTGTTTTTT
V gene: TRBV28
J gene: TRBJ2-2
D gene: TRBD1
clone size: NA

CDR3 protein: CASSQKIKGATEAFF
CDR3 DNA: TGTGCCAGCAGCCAGAAGATTAAGGGGGCGACTGAAGCTTTCTTT
V gene: TRBV4-2
J gene: TRBJ1-1
D gene: TRBD1
clone size: once

CDR3 protein: CASSLQRRGTEAFF
CDR3 DNA: TGCGCCAGCAGCTTGCAACGGAGGGGAACTGAAGCTTTCTTT
V gene: TRBV5-1
J gene: TRBJ1-1
D gene: NA
clone size: NA

CDR3 protein: CASSQDHRQSYEQYF
CDR3 DNA: TGTGCCAGCAGCCAAGATCACAGGCAATCCTACGAGCAGTACTTC
V gene: TRBV14
J gene: TRBJ2-7
D gene: NA
clone size: NA

CDR3 protein: CSVEGGGEKTNYGYTF
CDR3 DNA: TGCAGCGTTGAGGGGGGTGGGGAGAAGACTAACTATGGCTACACCTTC
V gene: TRBV29-1
J gene: TRBJ1-2
D gene: NA
clone size: NA

CDR3 protein: CASSPEQGYTDTQYF
CDR3 DNA: TGTGCCAGCAGCCCGGAACAGGGATACACAGATACGCAGTATTTT
V gene: TRBV7-9
J gene: TRBJ2-3
D gene: NA
clone size: NA

CDR3 protein: CASSLRGGASTNEKLFF
CDR3 DNA: TGTGCCAGCAGTTTGAGAGGGGGAGCCTCAACTAATGAAAAACTGTTTTTT
V gene: TRBV27
J gene: TRBJ1-4
D gene: NA
clone size: NA

CDR3 protein: CASSYHPQNTEAFF
CDR3 DNA: TGTGCCAGCAGTTATCATCCCCAGAACACTGAAGCTTTCTTT
V gene: TRBV6-6
J gene: TRBJ1-1
D gene: NA
clone size: NA

CDR3 protein: CASSYSPATGRETQYF
CDR3 DNA: TGTGCCAGCAGTTACTCGCCCGCGACAGGGAGGGAGACCCAGTACTTC
V gene: TRBV6-5
J gene: TRBJ2-5
D gene: NA
clone size: NA

CDR3 protein: CASSQSTSVSEETQYF
CDR3 DNA: TGTGCCAGCAGCCAATCGACTAGCGTCTCCGAGGAGACCCAGTACTTC
V gene: TRBV14
J gene: TRBJ2-5
D gene: TRBD2
clone size: NA

CDR3 protein: CASSEMGDGELFF
CDR3 DNA: TGCGCCAGCAGTGAGATGGGGGATGGGGAGCTGTTTTTT
V gene: TRBV10-1
J gene: TRBJ2-2
D gene: NA
clone size: NA

CDR3 protein: CASSLAGREGPYGYTF
CDR3 DNA: TGTGCCAGCAGCTTGGCCGGGCGGGAGGGACCCTATGGCTACACCTTC
V gene: TRBV5-6
J gene: TRBJ1-2
D gene: NA
clone size: NA

CDR3 protein: CASSLVGTVYGYTF
CDR3 DNA: TGTGCCAGCAGCTTGGTCGGGACGGTATATGGCTACACCTTC
V gene: TRBV5-6
J gene: TRBJ1-2
D gene: NA
clone size: NA

CDR3 protein: CASSQEPYHRDTGGYEQYF
CDR3 DNA: TGCGCCAGCAGCCAAGAACCGTACCACCGGGACACGGGGGGCTACGAGCAGTACTTC
V gene: TRBV4-3
J gene: TRBJ2-7
D gene: NA
clone size: NA

CDR3 protein: CASSQVGEGYTF
CDR3 DNA: TGCGCCAGCAGCCAAGTGGGGGAGGGCTACACCTTC
V gene: TRBV4-1
J gene: TRBJ1-2
D gene: NA
clone size: NA

CDR3 protein: CASSQRITGGGYTF
CDR3 DNA: TGTGCCAGCAGTCAACGTATTACAGGGGGTGGCTACACCTTC
V gene: TRBV7-2
J gene: TRBJ1-2
D gene: TRBD1
clone size: NA

CDR3 protein: CASSPGTGPNQPQHF
CDR3 DNA: TGTGCCAGCAGCCCCGGGACAGGGCCCAATCAGCCCCAGCATTTT
V gene: TRBV9
J gene: TRBJ1-5
D gene: TRBD1
clone size: NA

CDR3 protein: CASSNFRTGPDTQYF
CDR3 DNA: TGCGCCAGCAGCAACTTTCGGACAGGCCCGGATACGCAGTATTTT
V gene: TRBV5-1
J gene: TRBJ2-3
D gene: TRBD1
clone size: NA

CDR3 protein: CASSWAGRDIYHQETQYF
CDR3 DNA: TGTGCCAGCAGCTGGGCCGGGCGGGACATCTATCATCAAGAGACCCAGTACTTC
V gene: TRBV11-2
J gene: TRBJ2-5
D gene: NA
clone size: once

CDR3 protein: CASSSHRGRGSPLHF
CDR3 DNA: TGTGCCAGCAGCTCCCACAGGGGTCGGGGATCACCCCTCCACTTT
V gene: TRBV5-4
J gene: TRBJ1-6
D gene: TRBD1
clone size: NA

CDR3 protein: CASSMGGEAFF
CDR3 DNA: TGTGCCAGCAGCATGGGAGGTGAAGCTTTCTTT
V gene: TRBV11-2
J gene: TRBJ1-1
D gene: NA
clone size: once

CDR3 protein: CASSSSGGAYNEQFF
CDR3 DNA: TGTGCCAGCAGCTCTAGCGGGGGGGCTTACAATGAGCAGTTCTTC
V gene: TRBV11-3
J gene: TRBJ2-1
D gene: TRBD2
clone size: NA

CDR3 protein: CASSYSYQERITEAFF
CDR3 DNA: TGTGCCAGCAGTTACAGCTATCAGGAGAGGATCACTGAAGCTTTCTTT
V gene: TRBV28
J gene: TRBJ1-1
D gene: NA
clone size: NA

CDR3 protein: CASSSYTGVQRSEKLFF
CDR3 DNA: TGTGCCAGCAGCTCCTACACCGGGGTCCAACGGAGTGAAAAACTGTTTTTT
V gene: TRBV5-5
J gene: TRBJ1-4
D gene: NA
clone size: NA

CDR3 protein: CASSQADRITGELFF
CDR3 DNA: TGTGCCAGCAGCCAAGCTGACAGGATCACCGGGGAGCTGTTTTTT
V gene: TRBV4-2
J gene: TRBJ2-2
D gene: NA
clone size: NA

CDR3 protein: CASSLVRATKNIQYF
CDR3 DNA: TGTGCCAGCAGCTTGGTCAGGGCAACCAAAAACATTCAGTACTTC
V gene: TRBV5-6
J gene: TRBJ2-4
D gene: NA
clone size: NA

CDR3 protein: CASSPPPGTSSINEQFF
CDR3 DNA: TGTGCCAGCAGTCCTCCCCCCGGGACTAGCAGTATAAATGAGCAGTTCTTC
V gene: TRBV27
J gene: TRBJ2-1
D gene: TRBD2
clone size: NA

CDR3 protein: CASSQGGKQTGELFF
CDR3 DNA: TGCGCCAGCAGCCAAGGTGGGAAGCAAACCGGGGAGCTGTTTTTT
V gene: TRBV4-1
J gene: TRBJ2-2
D gene: NA
clone size: NA

CDR3 protein: CASSLIHRGKNTEAFF
CDR3 DNA: TGTGCCAGCAGCTTAATCCATCGGGGGAAGAACACTGAAGCTTTCTTT
V gene: TRBV7-3
J gene: TRBJ1-1
D gene: NA
clone size: NA

CDR3 protein: CASSLEGGYSEPDTQYF
CDR3 DNA: TGTGCCAGCAGTTTAGAGGGGGGTTATTCTGAGCCAGATACGCAGTATTTT
V gene: TRBV28
J gene: TRBJ2-3
D gene: NA
clone size: NA

CDR3 protein: CASSPTGTGVYEQYF
CDR3 DNA: TGTGCCAGCAGTCCTACCGGGACAGGAGTCTACGAGCAGTACTTC
V gene: TRBV7-8
J gene: TRBJ2-7
D gene: TRBD1
clone size: NA

CDR3 protein: CASSITSPRVLSSNQPQHF
CDR3 DNA: TGTGCCAGTAGTATCACGTCCCCGCGGGTATTAAGTAGCAATCAGCCCCAGCATTTT
V gene: TRBV19
J gene: TRBJ1-5
D gene: NA
clone size: NA

CDR3 protein: CASSQERGLGEQFF
CDR3 DNA: TGTGCCAGCAGCCAAGAACGAGGATTGGGTGAGCAGTTCTTC
V gene: TRBV14
J gene: TRBJ2-1
D gene: NA
clone size: NA

CDR3 protein: CASSPPPGLAGGPNTGELFF
CDR3 DNA: TGTGCCAGCAGCCCCCCCCCGGGACTAGCGGGGGGGCCGAACACCGGGGAGCTGTTTTTT
V gene: TRBV4-2
J gene: TRBJ2-2
D gene: TRBD2
clone size: NA

CDR3 protein: CASSIEETPSSYEQYF
CDR3 DNA: TGTGCCAGTAGTATAGAAGAGACACCGAGCTCCTACGAGCAGTACTTC
V gene: TRBV19
J gene: TRBJ2-7
D gene: NA
clone size: once

CDR3 protein: CASSQDSKSCGSPYNEQFF
CDR3 DNA: TGTGCCAGCAGCCAAGATTCGAAGTCCTGCGGGTCCCCCTACAATGAGCAGTTCTTC
V gene: TRBV14
J gene: TRBJ2-1
D gene: NA
clone size: NA

CDR3 protein: CASSIGGNSNQPQHF
CDR3 DNA: TGTGCCAGCAGCATAGGTGGCAATAGCAATCAGCCCCAGCATTTT
V gene: TRBV7-9
J gene: TRBJ1-5
D gene: NA
clone size: NA

CDR3 protein: CASSVDTRNLFSGNTIYF
CDR3 DNA: TGTGCCAGCAGCGTAGATACAAGGAACCTTTTCTCTGGAAACACCATATATTTT
V gene: TRBV9
J gene: TRBJ1-3
D gene: NA
clone size: NA